This T cell receptor (beta chain) was profiled in a study of identical twins. TCRdb redid the calling of the 5' RACE reads with MiXCR, one entry per CDR3 protein. This sample yields 450,000 to 650,000 distinct CDR3 sequences, of which around 15% are seen a single time; 0.44% belongs to the top ten. There are a few counts of this clonotype. These sequences were also reported in another study, on yellow fever vaccine responses in identical twins. That source notes: Twins reportedly mounted vaccine T cell responses that seemed partly convergent, partly personalized.

The sample taken for sequencing was CD4+ T cells sorted from blood. This clonotype was sampled from a woman between 18 and 29 years old in good health.

DNA of the CDR3: TGCGCCAGCAGCCACGTTTTTCCAGGGCTCTCCTACGAGCAGTACTTC. Residues: CASSHVFPGLSYEQYF. The genes are TRBV4-1 and TRBJ2-7; D is perhaps TRBD1 (5 bases). Germline values: CDR1 MGHRA, CDR2 YSYEKL. V lost 3 bases, J lost 0 bases, and 15 bases lay in between. This CDR3 comprises 16 residues.